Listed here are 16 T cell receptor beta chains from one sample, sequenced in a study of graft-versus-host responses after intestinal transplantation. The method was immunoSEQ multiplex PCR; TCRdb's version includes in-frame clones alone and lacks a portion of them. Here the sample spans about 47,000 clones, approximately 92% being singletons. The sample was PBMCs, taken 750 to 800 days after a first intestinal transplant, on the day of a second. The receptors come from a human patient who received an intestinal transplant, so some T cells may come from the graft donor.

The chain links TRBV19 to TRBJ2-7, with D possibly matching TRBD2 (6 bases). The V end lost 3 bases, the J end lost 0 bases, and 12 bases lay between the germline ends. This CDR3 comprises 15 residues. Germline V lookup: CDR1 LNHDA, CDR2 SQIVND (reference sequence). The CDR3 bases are TGTGCCAGTAGTATCATAGCGGTAAGCTCCTACGAGCAGTACTTC. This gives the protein CASSIIAVSSYEQYF.

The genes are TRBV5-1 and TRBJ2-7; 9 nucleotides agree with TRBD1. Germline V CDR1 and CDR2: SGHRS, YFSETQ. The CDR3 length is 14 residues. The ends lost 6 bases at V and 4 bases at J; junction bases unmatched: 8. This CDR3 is CASNLQGTGYEQYF. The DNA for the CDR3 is TGCGCCAGCAACTTACAGGGGACAGGGTACGAGCAGTACTTC.

CDR3 coding DNA: TGTGCCAGCATCGGATCAGGTGGTTATCAGCCCCAGCATTTT. Its protein is CASIGSGGYQPQHF. The chain carries TRBV2 and TRBJ1-5; no clear D gene. The CDR3 extends over 14 amino acids. Germline lookup yields CDR1 SNHLY and CDR2 FYNNEI. Trimming took off 7 bases at V and 5 bases at J, with 15 bases between the two ends.

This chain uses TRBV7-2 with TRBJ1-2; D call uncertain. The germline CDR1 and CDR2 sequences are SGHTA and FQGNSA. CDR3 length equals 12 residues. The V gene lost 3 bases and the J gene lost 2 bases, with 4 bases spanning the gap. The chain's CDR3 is CASSFGNYGYTF. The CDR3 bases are TGTGCCAGCAGCTTCGGGAACTATGGCTACACCTTC. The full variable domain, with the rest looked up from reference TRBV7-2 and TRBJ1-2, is GAGVSQSPSNKVTEKGKDVELRCDPISGHTALYWYRQSLGQGLEFLIYFQGNSAPDKSGLPSDRFSAERTGGSVSTLTIQRTQQEDSAVYLCASSFGNYGYTFGSGTRLTVV.

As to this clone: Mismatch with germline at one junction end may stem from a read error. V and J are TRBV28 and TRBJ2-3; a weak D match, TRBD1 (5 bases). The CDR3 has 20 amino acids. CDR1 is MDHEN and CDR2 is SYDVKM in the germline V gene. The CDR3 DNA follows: TGTGCCAGCAGTTTATGCCCGCCTCGTGACAGTGATCCCCGCACAGGTACGCAGTATTTT. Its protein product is CASSLCPPRDSDPRTGTQYF.

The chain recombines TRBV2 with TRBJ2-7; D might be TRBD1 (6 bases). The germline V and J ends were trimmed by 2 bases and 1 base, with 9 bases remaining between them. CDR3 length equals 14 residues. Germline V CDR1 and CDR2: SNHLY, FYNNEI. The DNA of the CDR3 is TGTGCCAGCAGTGAACCCAGGGGTTCCTACGAGCAGTACTTC. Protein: CASSEPRGSYEQYF.

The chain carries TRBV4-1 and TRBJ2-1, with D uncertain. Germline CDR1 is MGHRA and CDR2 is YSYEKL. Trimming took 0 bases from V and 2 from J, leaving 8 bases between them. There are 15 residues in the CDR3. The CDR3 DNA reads TGCGCCAGCAGCCAAGACCACAGTACCTACAATGAGCAGTTCTTC. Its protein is CASSQDHSTYNEQFF.

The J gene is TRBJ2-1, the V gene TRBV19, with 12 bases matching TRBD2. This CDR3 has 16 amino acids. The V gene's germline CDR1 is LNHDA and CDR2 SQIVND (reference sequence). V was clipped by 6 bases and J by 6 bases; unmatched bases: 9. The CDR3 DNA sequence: TGTGCCAGTAGCCCGCTCGGACTAGCGGGACTCAATGAGCAGTTCTTC. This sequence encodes CASSPLGLAGLNEQFF.

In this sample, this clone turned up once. CDR3 protein: CASSKGQVYEQYF. As DNA, the CDR3 is TGTGCCAGTAGTAAGGGACAGGTCTACGAGCAGTACTTC. This chain connects TRBV19 to TRBJ2-7; 8 nucleotides line up with TRBD1. V dropped 4 bases and J dropped 3; count of bases not matched to a gene: 2. The CDR3 totals 13 residues. Looked up from germline, CDR1 is LNHDA and CDR2 is SQIVND (reference sequence).

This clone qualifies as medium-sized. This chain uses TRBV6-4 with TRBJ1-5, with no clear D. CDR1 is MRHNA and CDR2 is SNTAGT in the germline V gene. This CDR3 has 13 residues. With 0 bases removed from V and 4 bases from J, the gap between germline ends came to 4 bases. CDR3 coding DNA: TGTGCCAGCAGTGACTCAACAAATCAGCCCCAGCATTTT. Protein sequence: CASSDSTNQPQHF.

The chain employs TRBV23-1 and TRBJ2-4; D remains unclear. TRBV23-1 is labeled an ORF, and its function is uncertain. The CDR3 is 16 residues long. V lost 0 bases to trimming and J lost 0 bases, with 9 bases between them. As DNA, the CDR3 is TGCGCCAGCAGTCAATCAGAAAGCATAGCCAAAAACATTCAGTACTTC. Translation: CASSQSESIAKNIQYF.

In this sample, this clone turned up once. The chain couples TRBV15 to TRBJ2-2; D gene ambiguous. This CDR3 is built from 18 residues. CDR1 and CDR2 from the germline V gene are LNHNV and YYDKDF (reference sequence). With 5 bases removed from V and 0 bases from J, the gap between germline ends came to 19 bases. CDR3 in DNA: TGTGCCACCAGCCGGCCCCGTGGGCTTTTATCGAACACCGGGGAGCTGTTTTTT. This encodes CATSRPRGLLSNTGELFF. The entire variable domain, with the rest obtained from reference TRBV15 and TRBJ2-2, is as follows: DAMVIQNPRYQVTQFGKPVTLSCSQTLNHNVMYWYQQKSSQAPKLLFHYYDKDFNNEADTPDNFQSRRPNTSFCFLDIRSPGLGDTAMYLCATSRPRGLLSNTGELFFGEGSRLTVL.

The CDR3 loop reads CASSSGAGYEQYF. CDR3 coding DNA: TGTGCCAGTAGTAGCGGGGCGGGCTACGAGCAGTACTTC. The chain joins TRBV19 to TRBJ2-7, with a possible D match to TRBD2 (6 bases). The germline gives CDR1 LNHDA, CDR2 SQIVND (reference sequence). The CDR3 spans 13 residues. V was trimmed by 4 bases and J by 3 bases, leaving 10 bases between them.

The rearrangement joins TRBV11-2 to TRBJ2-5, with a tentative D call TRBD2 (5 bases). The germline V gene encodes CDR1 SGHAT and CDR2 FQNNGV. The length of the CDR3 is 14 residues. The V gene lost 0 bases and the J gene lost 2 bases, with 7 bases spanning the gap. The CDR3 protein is CASSLDRGQETQYF. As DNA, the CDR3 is TGTGCCAGCAGCTTAGATAGAGGGCAAGAGACCCAGTACTTC.

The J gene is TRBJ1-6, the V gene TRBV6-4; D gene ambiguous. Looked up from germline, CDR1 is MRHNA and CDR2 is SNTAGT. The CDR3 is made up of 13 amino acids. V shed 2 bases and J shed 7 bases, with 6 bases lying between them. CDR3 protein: CASSDAGNSPLHF. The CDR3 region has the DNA TGTGCCAGCAGTGACGCAGGCAATTCACCCCTCCACTTT.

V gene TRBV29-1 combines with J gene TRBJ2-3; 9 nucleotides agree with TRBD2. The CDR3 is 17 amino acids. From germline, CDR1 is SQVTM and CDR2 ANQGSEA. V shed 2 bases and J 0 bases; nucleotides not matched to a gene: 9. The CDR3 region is CSVEFVAGETSTDTQYF. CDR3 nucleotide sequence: TGCAGCGTTGAATTTGTAGCGGGAGAGACTAGCACAGATACGCAGTATTTT.